Listed below are T cell receptor beta chains from one sample, sequenced in a study of tumor-infiltrating lymphocytes in oesophageal squamous cell carcinoma. TCRdb called the PCR reads again in MiXCR, with one record for every CDR3 protein. The sample records 15,000 to 20,000 distinct CDR3 sequences, around 41% being singletons. The sample was esophageal tumor tissue. These receptor sequences come from a male donor with esophageal squamous cell carcinoma. Both conserved end residues are part of each CDR3. D genes are given only for firm matches. The size field is filled for only some rows; it gives once, few, many or a size class.

D	V	size	J	CDR3	DNA
NA	TRBV7-2	NA	TRBJ2-7	CASSLRFMGSVRYEQYF	TGTGCCAGCAGCTTAAGGTTTATGGGGTCAGTCCGCTACGAGCAGTACTTC
NA	TRBV28	NA	TRBJ1-1	CASRGRPEAFF	TGTGCCAGCAGGGGACGGCCTGAAGCTTTCTTT
NA	TRBV11-2	many	TRBJ2-1	CASSLDRAGEQFF	TGTGCCAGCAGCTTAGATAGGGCGGGTGAGCAGTTCTTC
TRBD1	TRBV7-6	NA	TRBJ2-7	CASSFFLFVTSKDRAYEQYF	TGTGCCAGCAGCTTTTTCCTCTTTGTGACCTCGAAGGACAGGGCCTACGAGCAGTACTTC
TRBD1	TRBV7-8	few	TRBJ2-7	CASSTWTGRYEQYF	TGTGCCAGCAGCACCTGGACAGGGCGCTACGAGCAGTACTTC
NA	TRBV11-3	few	TRBJ2-5	CASSLSDSQETQYF	TGTGCCAGCAGCTTATCGGACAGCCAAGAGACCCAGTACTTC
TRBD2	TRBV12-3/TRBV12-4	NA	TRBJ2-3	CASSRLAGAVTDTQYF	TGTGCCAGCAGTCGACTAGCGGGGGCAGTGACAGATACGCAGTATTTT
TRBD2	TRBV6-1	NA	TRBJ2-3	CASSGLAGTDTQYF	TGTGCCAGCAGTGGACTAGCGGGAACAGATACGCAGTATTTT
TRBD1	TRBV6-1	NA	TRBJ2-7	CASSVNLGQVYEQYF	TGTGCCAGCAGTGTAAACCTAGGACAGGTGTACGAGCAGTACTTC
TRBD2	TRBV7-9	NA	TRBJ2-1	CASSSGLARGNEQFF	TGTGCCAGCAGCTCGGGACTAGCGAGGGGGAATGAGCAGTTCTTC
TRBD1	TRBV7-8	medium-sized	TRBJ1-2	CASSPLQGVVGYTF	TGTGCCAGCAGCCCTCTACAGGGGGTGGTAGGCTACACCTTC
TRBD1	TRBV7-2	NA	TRBJ1-1	CASSTDRGNTEAFF	TGTGCCAGCAGCACAGACAGGGGGAACACTGAAGCTTTCTTT
NA	TRBV28	NA	TRBJ2-5	CASSLSGLRETQYF	TGTGCCAGCAGTTTATCCGGGCTAAGGGAGACCCAGTACTTC
TRBD1	TRBV27	many	TRBJ2-7	CASGLTGTGTYEQYF	TGTGCCAGCGGTCTAACCGGGACAGGGACCTACGAGCAGTACTTC
NA	TRBV7-3	few	TRBJ2-1	CASSQGSHNEQFF	TGTGCCAGCAGCCAAGGGAGCCACAATGAGCAGTTCTTC
NA	TRBV10-3	once	TRBJ2-5	CAISIEPRETQYF	TGTGCCATCAGTATCGAGCCCAGGGAGACCCAGTACTTC
TRBD1	TRBV11-2	once	TRBJ2-5	CASSQLGDRNFFQTQYF	TGTGCCAGCAGCCAATTGGGGGACAGGAATTTCTTCCAGACCCAGTACTTC
NA	TRBV7-2	NA	TRBJ2-5	CASSLASLDTQYFGPGRETQYF	NA
TRBD2	TRBV11-1	NA	TRBJ2-7	CASSWIGTNNEQYF	TGTGCCAGCAGCTGGATAGGGACTAACAACGAGCAGTACTTC
NA	TRBV5-8	medium-sized	TRBJ2-3	CASSLVTATIDTQYF	TGTGCCAGCAGCTTGGTGACAGCTACTATAGATACGCAGTATTTT
NA	TRBV28	NA	TRBJ2-7	CASRVNYEQYF	TGTGCCAGCAGGGTCAACTACGAGCAGTACTTC
TRBD2	TRBV6-2/TRBV6-3	many	TRBJ2-6	CASSYPSSGLSSGANVLTF	TGTGCCAGCAGTTACCCGTCTAGCGGTCTCTCCTCCGGGGCCAACGTCCTGACTTTC
TRBD2	TRBV12-3/TRBV12-4	NA	TRBJ2-5	CASSFTGAGGQETQYF	TGTGCCAGCAGTTTTACCGGGGCGGGAGGCCAAGAGACCCAGTACTTC
NA	TRBV7-3	NA	TRBJ1-6	CASSLQGFGNSPLHF	TGTGCCAGCAGCTTACAGGGATTCGGTAATTCACCCCTCCACTTT
TRBD1	TRBV2	NA	TRBJ2-1	CASSEGTGSYEQFF	TGTGCCAGCAGTGAAGGGACAGGGTCTTACGAGCAGTTCTTC